This paragraph reports one T cell receptor (beta chain). The data originate from a study of blood T cell repertoires in COVID-19. Study-level information: COVID-19 samples from acute and convalescent phases originated in the United States, Italy and Spain.

Germline V gives CDR1 LGHDT, CDR2 YNNKEL (reference sequence). V lost 6 bases to trimming and J lost 0 bases; unmatched junction nucleotides: 16. This CDR3 spans 20 amino acids. Authors' methods: Amplification of reference gene primers provided the estimated nucleated cell counts. Generated by immunoSEQ multiplex PCR, the TCRdb table keeps only in-frame clones and is missing some. The DNA gave D and trimming, while V, J and clone size come from that table. The repertoire consists of some 100,000 clones, with about 90% occurring once and the leading ten covering around 16%. The gene calls are TRBV3-1 (or the pseudogene TRBV3-2) and TRBJ2-2, with TRBD1 matching over 10 bases. The sample taken for sequencing was peripheral blood. The sequence was obtained from a man aged 50-60 years with acute or convalescent COVID-19. The CDR3 sequence is CASRRQGAIGQSANTGELFF. In nucleotides, the CDR3 is TGTGCCAGCAGACGACAGGGGGCAATTGGGCAGAGCGCGAACACCGGGGAGCTGTTTTTT.